This TCR beta chain was observed in a study of CD8+CD57+ T cells in acquired aplastic anemia. For the study at large: Sorted CD4+ and CD8+ cells gave a mean 3.2 ug DNA, range about 0.19 to 27.4 ug.

V lost 3 bases, J lost 0 bases, and 9 bases lay in between. Germline V gene data show CDR1 as SGHVS and CDR2 as FQNEAQ. The CDR3 runs 15 residues. TCR beta VDJ and CDR3 profiling used genomic DNA as template. TCRdb called the reads again in MiXCR, with one record for every CDR3 protein. The sample has 200,000 or so distinct CDR3 sequences; 40% to 50% are singletons. Broader study findings: No significant difference in CD8+ Simpson's diversity was found between patients and controls.

With respect to this clonotype: Its antigen is not known.

Only patients with CD8+CD57+ cell expansion on flow cytometry were chosen for sequencing. The sequence came from a human donor with aplastic anemia. Input material: sorted CD4+, CD8+, or CD8+CD57+ T cells (not recorded which) from PBMCs. The chain links TRBV7-8 to TRBJ2-1; possibly TRBD2 for D (6 bases). The CDR3 DNA follows: TGTGCCAGCAGCTTGATCGGGAGCTCCTACAATGAGCAGTTCTTC. Its protein product is CASSLIGSSYNEQFF.